These T cell receptor beta chains were read from a single sample in a study of response to subunit inactivated influenza vaccine. Each CDR3 protein gets one entry after TCRdb re-called the RT-PCR reads with MiXCR. The sample lists almost 250,000 distinct CDR3 sequences, 12% occurring once. Sequencing was performed on non-naive T cells sorted from PBMCs, taken 14 to 15 days before vaccination. Receptors originate from a man over 45 who received an inactivated influenza vaccine. CDR3s include the opening cysteine and the closing phenylalanine or tryptophan. A D gene is named only where the DNA matches it firmly. Clone size, where shown, is once, few, many, or a class for clones that have expanded.

V gene: TRBV5-4; J gene: TRBJ2-1; CDR3 length: 15; clone size: few; D gene: .; CDR3 DNA: TGTGCCAGCAGAAGTGGACGGGACCAGAACAATGAGCAGTTCTTC; CDR3 protein: CASRSGRDQNNEQFF
V gene: TRBV20-1; J gene: TRBJ2-1; CDR3 length: 15; clone size: .; D gene: TRBD2; CDR3 DNA: TGCAGTGCTATAATGGGACTAGCGGGGAACAATGAGCAGTTCTTC; CDR3 protein: CSAIMGLAGNNEQFF
V gene: TRBV18; J gene: TRBJ2-7; CDR3 length: 12; clone size: many; D gene: .; CDR3 DNA: TGTGCCAGCTCACCGATGAGGGACGAGCAGTACTTC; CDR3 protein: CASSPMRDEQYF
V gene: TRBV20-1; J gene: TRBJ2-3; CDR3 length: 14; clone size: .; D gene: .; CDR3 DNA: TGCAGTGCTAGAGGTATATTAAGCACAGATACGCAGTATTTT; CDR3 protein: CSARGILSTDTQYF
V gene: TRBV4-3; J gene: TRBJ2-7; CDR3 length: 14; clone size: .; D gene: .; CDR3 DNA: TGCGCCAGCAGCCAGGGGCAGGGGAACTACGAGCAGTACTTC; CDR3 protein: CASSQGQGNYEQYF
V gene: TRBV10-3; J gene: TRBJ1-2; CDR3 length: 14; clone size: many; D gene: TRBD1; CDR3 DNA: TGTGCCATCAGACCGGGACAGGGTTTATCTGGCTACACCTTC; CDR3 protein: CAIRPGQGLSGYTF
V gene: TRBV9; J gene: TRBJ2-5; CDR3 length: 14; clone size: .; D gene: .; CDR3 DNA: TGTGCCAGCAGCGTCGGACGGTCCGAAGAGACCCAGTACTTC; CDR3 protein: CASSVGRSEETQYF
V gene: TRBV5-1; J gene: TRBJ2-7; CDR3 length: 15; clone size: few; D gene: .; CDR3 DNA: TGCGCCAGCAGCTTGGGGGGGGGACAGACCTACGAGCAGTACTTC; CDR3 protein: CASSLGGGQTYEQYF
V gene: TRBV6-2/TRBV6-3; J gene: TRBJ2-7; CDR3 length: 16; clone size: many; D gene: TRBD1; CDR3 DNA: TGTGCCAGCAGCCCGATCCCAGGGGGCAGGACCTACGAGCAGTACTTC; CDR3 protein: CASSPIPGGRTYEQYF
V gene: TRBV18; J gene: TRBJ1-2; CDR3 length: 17; clone size: .; D gene: .; CDR3 DNA: TGTGCCAGCTCACAAAATAGGGCGGTGACCACTAACTATGGCTACACCTTC; CDR3 protein: CASSQNRAVTTNYGYTF
V gene: TRBV28; J gene: TRBJ1-1; CDR3 length: 14; clone size: few; D gene: .; CDR3 DNA: TGTGCCAGCAGGGAGGGGTCTCGCGGCACTGAAGCTTTCTTT; CDR3 protein: CASREGSRGTEAFF
V gene: TRBV5-1; J gene: TRBJ1-2; CDR3 length: 14; clone size: few; D gene: .; CDR3 DNA: TGCGCCAGCAGCTTGGCCGTCAGGGAGGTGGGCTACACCTTC; CDR3 protein: CASSLAVREVGYTF
V gene: TRBV7-2; J gene: TRBJ2-3; CDR3 length: 13; clone size: .; D gene: .; CDR3 DNA: TGTGCCAGCAGCTTAGACTTCACAGATAGGCAGTATTTT; CDR3 protein: CASSLDFTDRQYF
V gene: TRBV4-2; J gene: TRBJ2-2; CDR3 length: 14; clone size: few; D gene: .; CDR3 DNA: TGTGCCAGCAGACCCAATTCAGGGACCGGGGAGCTGTTTTTT; CDR3 protein: CASRPNSGTGELFF
V gene: TRBV7-8; J gene: TRBJ2-1; CDR3 length: 15; clone size: few; D gene: TRBD2; CDR3 DNA: TGTGCCAGCAGCCGAGGGACTAGCGGGGAAAATGAGCAGTTCTTC; CDR3 protein: CASSRGTSGENEQFF
V gene: TRBV20-1; J gene: TRBJ2-3; CDR3 length: 16; clone size: few; D gene: TRBD1; CDR3 DNA: TGCAGTGCTAGAGATCTACGGAAACAGGGGGCCGATACGCAGTATTTT; CDR3 protein: CSARDLRKQGADTQYF
V gene: TRBV7-2; J gene: TRBJ2-1; CDR3 length: 14; clone size: many; D gene: .; CDR3 DNA: TGTGCCAGCAGCTTAGGCGATCGGAGGGGTGAGCAGTTCTTC; CDR3 protein: CASSLGDRRGEQFF
V gene: TRBV4-3; J gene: TRBJ2-3; CDR3 length: 16; clone size: many; D gene: .; CDR3 DNA: TGCGCCAGCAGCCAGAAAACTAGGGGGAGCACAGATACGCAGTATTTT; CDR3 protein: CASSQKTRGSTDTQYF
V gene: TRBV5-1; J gene: TRBJ1-1; CDR3 length: 15; clone size: many; D gene: .; CDR3 DNA: TGCGCCAGCAGCTTGGACGGCATCGGAAACACTGAAGCTTTCTTT; CDR3 protein: CASSLDGIGNTEAFF
V gene: TRBV28; J gene: TRBJ2-6; CDR3 length: 16; clone size: few; D gene: .; CDR3 DNA: TGTGCCAGCAGTTTATACATAAGCTCTGGGGCCAACGTCCTGACTTTC; CDR3 protein: CASSLYISSGANVLTF
V gene: TRBV14; J gene: TRBJ2-5; CDR3 length: 16; clone size: .; D gene: .; CDR3 DNA: TGTGCCAGCAGCCCAGGGCCGGGGACCCCGGCGGGGACCCAGTACTTC; CDR3 protein: CASSPGPGTPAGTQYF
V gene: TRBV28; J gene: TRBJ2-2; CDR3 length: 17; clone size: few; D gene: TRBD1; CDR3 DNA: TGTGCCAGCAGTACACGCCGCACAGGGGTCGGCACCGGGGAGCTGTTTTTT; CDR3 protein: CASSTRRTGVGTGELFF
V gene: TRBV28; J gene: TRBJ2-7; CDR3 length: 16; clone size: .; D gene: .; CDR3 DNA: TGTGCCAGCAGTCCGTCCACCGGAGGGCTGAGGGGTGAGCAGTACTTC; CDR3 protein: CASSPSTGGLRGEQYF